Following are 32 T cell receptor beta chains from one sample sequenced in a study of control samples from healthy donors and cancer patients. The data were produced by immunoSEQ multiplex PCR, yet TCRdb's version contains in-frame clones alone and is incomplete. The table shows 400,000 to 500,000 clones, with 80% to 95% occurring only once. The specimen was PBMCs. Every receptor here comes from a man aged 40-50 years with head and neck cancer.

The chain recombines TRBV23-1 with TRBJ1-1; D unclear. TRBV23-1 is an open reading frame whose function is uncertain. Trimming removed 4 bases from V and 2 bases from J, with 14 bases in between. The CDR3 spans 15 residues. CDR3 protein: CASSPEAAENTEAFF. CDR3 coding DNA: TGCGCCAGCAGTCCCGAGGCGGCGGAAAACACTGAAGCTTTCTTT.

This chain joins TRBV7-2 and TRBJ1-1; TRBD1 is a possible D gene (5 bases). The germline gives CDR1 SGHTA, CDR2 FQGNSA. The CDR3 totals 14 residues. The V and J ends lost 4 bases and 3 bases respectively, with 12 bases between them. The CDR3 region is CASSWQGDYTEAFF. The CDR3 DNA sequence: TGTGCCAGCAGCTGGCAGGGAGATTACACTGAAGCTTTCTTT.

J is TRBJ2-5 and V is TRBV5-6; D may match TRBD1 or TRBD2 (5 bases each). V was shortened by 4 bases and J by 1 base, with 11 bases between the two germline ends. The CDR3 has 14 residues. The germline V gene has CDR1 SGHDT and CDR2 YYEEEE. CDR3 residues: CASSGGPLQETQYF. CDR3 in DNA: TGTGCCAGCAGCGGGGGACCGCTCCAAGAGACCCAGTACTTC.

The chain uses TRBV14 and TRBJ2-7; either TRBD1 or TRBD2 may fit D (6 bases each). V lost 2 bases and J 6 bases, leaving 11 bases between the germline ends. This CDR3 comprises 13 residues. Germline assignment: CDR1 SGHDN and CDR2 FVKESK. CDR3 in DNA: TGTGCCAGCAGCCAAACCGGGGGCGCCGAGCAGTACTTC. Amino acid sequence: CASSQTGGAEQYF.

This clone has more than one count but fewer than ten. The chain links TRBV20-1 to TRBJ2-1; D unresolved. The germline gives CDR1 DFQATT, CDR2 SNEGSKA (reference sequence). V lost 3 bases, J lost 6 bases, and 12 bases lay in between. This CDR3 has 13 amino acids. As DNA, the CDR3 is TGCAGTGCTAGTCCCAGGAACCCCAATGAGCAGTTCTTC. Residues: CSASPRNPNEQFF.

Of note for this clone: Other DNA sequences of this sample code for an identical CDR3. The rearrangement links TRBV2 to TRBJ2-5; D possibly corresponds to TRBD2 (6 bases). This CDR3 comprises 14 residues. V was cut by 8 bases and J by 5 bases, with 18 bases left in between. Germline V lookup: CDR1 SNHLY, CDR2 FYNNEI. CDR3 amino acids: CASPGGGPRETQYF. Written as DNA, the CDR3 is TGTGCCAGCCCTGGAGGAGGGCCGCGCGAGACCCAGTACTTC.

The J gene is TRBJ2-7, the V gene TRBV28; 11 bases fit TRBD2. Germline V gives CDR1 MDHEN, CDR2 SYDVKM. The ends lost 3 bases at V and 2 bases at J; junction bases unmatched: 6. This CDR3 spans 16 amino acids. The CDR3 bases are TGTGCCAGCAGTTTCACCGGGACTAGCGGAGCCTACGAGCAGTACTTC. The encoded protein is CASSFTGTSGAYEQYF.

J is TRBJ2-1 and V is TRBV6-2 or TRBV6-3, with D possibly matching TRBD1 (5 bases). The V gene lost 2 bases and the J gene lost 8 bases, with 19 bases spanning the gap. CDR1 is MNHEY, CDR2 SVGEGT, per germline. The CDR3 totals 16 residues. The CDR3 sequence is CASSYVGQGDLYEQFF. DNA of the CDR3: TGTGCCAGCAGTTACGTCGGGCAGGGTGATCTATATGAGCAGTTCTTC.

The gene calls are TRBV6-5 and TRBJ2-1, with 7 bases that match TRBD1. The length of the CDR3 is 15 residues. Germline loops: CDR1 MNHEY, CDR2 SVGAGI. J was trimmed by 7 bases and V by 6 bases; bases with no gene match: 12. The CDR3 is CASRKPTGSGNEQFF. CDR3 nucleotide sequence: TGTGCCAGCAGGAAACCGACAGGGTCTGGTAATGAGCAGTTCTTC.

This chain links TRBV11-2 with TRBJ2-7; D unclear. Germline loops: CDR1 SGHAT, CDR2 FQNNGV. The CDR3 totals 11 residues. Between the trimmed V and J ends, which lost 4 bases and 0 bases, there was a span of 1 base. This CDR3 is CASSSSYEQYF. In DNA, the CDR3 is TGTGCCAGCAGCTCCTCCTACGAGCAGTACTTC. Full variable domain (remainder filled in from reference TRBV11-2 and TRBJ2-7): EAGVAQSPRYKIIEKRQSVAFWCNPISGHATLYWYQQILGQGPKLLIQFQNNGVVDDSQLPKDRFSAERLKGVDSTLKIQPAKLEDSAVYLCASSSSYEQYFGPGTRLTVT.

This clone was seen more than once but under ten times. This rearrangement joins TRBV30 to TRBJ2-2; D gene ambiguous. The CDR3 consists of 14 residues. Germline V gives CDR1 GTSNPN, CDR2 SVGIG (reference sequence). Between the trimmed V and J ends, which lost 4 bases and 0 bases, there was a span of 9 bases. CDR3 amino acids: CAWIDKSNTGELFF. CDR3 coding DNA: TGTGCCTGGATCGACAAATCGAACACCGGGGAGCTGTTTTTT.

The DNA of the CDR3 is TGTGCCAGCAGCTTAGACAGGGGCTGGGGGGATGAGCAGTTCTTC. Translating it yields CASSLDRGWGDEQFF. The chain joins TRBV7-9 to TRBJ2-1; weak D call: TRBD1 (7 bases). V lost 1 base and J 8 bases, leaving 15 bases between the germline ends. The CDR3 is made up of 15 amino acids. The V gene's germline CDR1 is SEHNR and CDR2 FQNEAQ (reference sequence).

The chain employs TRBV6-5 and TRBJ1-4, with no clear D. The CDR3 length is 15 residues. Germline CDR1 and CDR2: MNHEY and SVGAGI. The ends were cut back, 6 bases at V and 3 bases at J, with 14 bases in the middle. The chain's CDR3 is CASSPLFGANEKLFF. As DNA, the CDR3 is TGTGCCAGCAGCCCCCTCTTTGGCGCTAATGAAAAACTGTTTTTT.

This clone was detected only once. The gene calls are TRBV27 and TRBJ1-4, with D perhaps matching TRBD1 (5 bases). Germline loops: CDR1 MNHEY, CDR2 SMNVEV (reference sequence). The CDR3 extends over 15 amino acids. V gave up 4 bases and J gave up 4 bases, with 13 bases separating them. The CDR3 bases are TGTGCCAGCAGTTGGGGGGGGAAGGTTAATGAAAAACTGTTTTTT. This translates into CASSWGGKVNEKLFF.

The CDR3 nucleotides are TGTGCCAGCGGGGGACAGGGCTTCTACAATGAGCAGTTCTTC. It specifies CASGGQGFYNEQFF. The chain links TRBV25-1 to TRBJ2-1; 9 bases are shared with TRBD1. The CDR3 totals 14 residues. V was pared by 8 bases and J by 3 bases, with 5 bases of the junction left unmatched. From germline, CDR1 is MGHDK and CDR2 SYGVNS.

CDR3 nucleotides: TGTGCCTGGAGTGTACGAGCGGGAAATACGCAGTATTTT. It codes for CAWSVRAGNTQYF. The chain is built from TRBV30 and TRBJ2-3, with 7 bases identical to TRBD2. The CDR3 spans 13 residues. Germline V gene sequence: CDR1 GTSNPN, CDR2 SVGIG (reference sequence). After removal of 0 bases from V and 7 bases from J, the junction contained 4 bases not matched to a gene.

The genes are TRBV24-1 and TRBJ2-2; D may correspond to TRBD1 or TRBD2 (5 bases each). With 1 base removed from V and 5 bases from J, the gap between germline ends came to 16 bases. The CDR3 has 17 amino acids. Germline assignment: CDR1 KGHDR and CDR2 SFDVKD. The CDR3 spells CATSDFRRDGRTGELFF. The CDR3, as DNA: TGTGCCACCAGTGATTTCCGTCGGGACGGTCGAACCGGGGAGCTGTTTTTT.

The chain joins TRBV7-3 to TRBJ1-2; 11 bases agree with TRBD1. V lost 2 bases to trimming and J lost 4 bases; unmatched junction nucleotides: 3. The V gene's germline CDR1 is SGHTA and CDR2 FQGTGA. The CDR3 runs to 15 residues. The CDR3 reads CASSLGQGAGYGYTF. The CDR3 DNA sequence: TGTGCCAGCAGCTTAGGACAGGGGGCTGGCTATGGCTACACCTTC.

The chain joins TRBV19 to TRBJ1-1, with D unclear. V shed 1 base and J shed 1 base, with 10 bases lying between them. Germline-derived CDR1 and CDR2 are LNHDA and SQIVND (reference sequence). There are 15 residues in the CDR3. The CDR3 nucleotides are TGTGCCAGTAGTATAGTTGCCGGATCGAACACTGAAGCTTTCTTT. This sequence encodes CASSIVAGSNTEAFF.

This chain connects TRBV7-9 to TRBJ2-5, with D unclear. Trimming left V 5 bases short and J 5 bases short, with 18 bases between. The CDR3 runs to 15 residues. The germline V gene encodes CDR1 SEHNR and CDR2 FQNEAQ (reference sequence). The DNA of the CDR3 is TGTGCCAGCAGCCGAATGCGTTCCCTCACTGAGACCCAGTACTTC. Encoded protein: CASSRMRSLTETQYF.

The chain couples TRBV12-5 to TRBJ1-1, with a tentative D call TRBD1 (5 bases). CDR1 and CDR2 (germline): LGHNT, FRNRAP. This CDR3 region has 14 residues. The germline V and J ends were trimmed by 6 bases and 4 bases, with 15 bases remaining between them. The CDR3 is CASGLRGGGTEAFF. In nucleotides, the CDR3 is TGTGCTAGTGGCCTGAGGGGTGGGGGCACTGAAGCTTTCTTT.

The chain combines TRBV7-3 with TRBJ2-5; D not resolved. CDR1 is SGHTA and CDR2 is FQGTGA in the germline V gene. This CDR3 contains 13 residues. The V and J ends lost 2 bases and 5 bases respectively, with 9 bases between them. CDR3 nucleotide sequence: TGTGCCAGCAGCTTAGTGCCTTCGGAGACCCAGTACTTC. It specifies CASSLVPSETQYF.

The CDR3 spells CSVEIEGKGLYYEQYF. CDR3 coding DNA: TGCAGCGTTGAAATAGAGGGGAAGGGGCTCTACTACGAGCAGTACTTC. This chain joins TRBV29-1 and TRBJ2-7; D assignment may be TRBD1 or TRBD2 (5 bases each). CDR1 SQVTM and CDR2 ANQGSEA come from the germline V gene. CDR3 size: 16 residues. The V and J ends lost 2 bases and 3 bases respectively, with 20 bases between them.

This clone was observed a single time. V gene TRBV6-2 or TRBV6-3 combines with J gene TRBJ2-5; D is unresolved. Germline loops: CDR1 MNHEY, CDR2 SVGEGT. Between the trimmed V and J ends, which lost 2 bases and 2 bases, there was a span of 12 bases. This CDR3 region has 15 residues. For the CDR3, the DNA is TGTGCCAGCAGTTACAAGCTCTACCCTCAAGAGACCCAGTACTTC. As protein: CASSYKLYPQETQYF.

The V gene is TRBV14, the J gene TRBJ1-5; possibly TRBD1 for D (5 bases). The CDR3 runs 14 residues. Germline CDR1 SGHDN, CDR2 FVKESK. Trimming removed 0 bases from V and 11 bases from J, with 14 bases in between. CDR3 protein: CASSQDRGVGAQHF. The CDR3 DNA sequence: TGTGCCAGCAGCCAAGATCGGGGAGTAGGGGCCCAGCATTTT.

Only one count was recorded for this clone. The V call is TRBV13, the J call TRBJ1-1; D gene ambiguous. Per germline, CDR1 PRHDT and CDR2 FYEKMQ (reference sequence). The CDR3 sequence is 12 residues long. The ends were cut back, 4 bases at V and 6 bases at J, with 9 bases in the middle. The CDR3 loop reads CASSYPDAEAFF. CDR3 coding DNA: TGTGCCAGCAGCTATCCCGACGCTGAAGCTTTCTTT. Variable domain in full (rest from reference TRBV13 and TRBJ1-1): AAGVIQSPRHLIKEKRETATLKCYPIPRHDTVYWYQQGPGQDPQFLISFYEKMQSDKGSIPDRFSAQQFSDYHSELNMSSLELGDSALYFCASSYPDAEAFFGQGTRLTVV.

The CDR3 DNA sequence: TGTGCCAGCACGGACCAGACCTACGAGCAGTACTTC. Translating gives CASTDQTYEQYF. The V gene is TRBV7-9, the J gene TRBJ2-7; D not resolved. Germline loops: CDR1 SEHNR, CDR2 FQNEAQ (reference sequence). The CDR3 sequence is 12 residues long. V lost 7 bases, J lost 2 bases, and 9 bases lay in between.

This clone was found once. This chain links TRBV5-6 with TRBJ1-1; D possibly corresponds to TRBD1 (6 bases). The CDR3 sequence is 16 residues long. CDR1 is SGHDT, CDR2 YYEEEE, per germline. The V end was cut by 2 bases, the J end by 4 bases, with 18 bases between. This CDR3 is CASSFNPMDRPTEAFF. The CDR3 DNA reads TGTGCCAGCAGCTTTAACCCCATGGACAGACCCACTGAAGCTTTCTTT.

The chain employs TRBV4-2 and TRBJ2-3, with TRBD2 matching over 14 bases. Germline values: CDR1 LGHNA, CDR2 YNFKEQ. This CDR3 is built from 18 residues. V trimming: 0 bases; J trimming: 1 base; junction bases outside the gene matches: 3. The CDR3 DNA follows: TGTGCCAGCAGCCAAGATCCGACTAGCGGGGGGGGCACAGATACGCAGTATTTT. Its protein is CASSQDPTSGGGTDTQYF.

V and J are TRBV27 and TRBJ1-1, with TRBD1 identical over 8 bases. V lost 5 bases to trimming and J lost 4 bases; unmatched junction nucleotides: 0. This CDR3 has 12 amino acids. The germline V gene encodes CDR1 MNHEY and CDR2 SMNVEV (reference sequence). The CDR3 here is CASSQGATEAFF. The CDR3 DNA reads TGTGCCAGCAGTCAGGGGGCCACTGAAGCTTTCTTT.

The rearrangement uses TRBV30 and TRBJ1-1, with 9 bases fitting TRBD1. Unmatched junction bases numbered 7, after V lost 4 bases and J lost 7 bases. Looked up from germline, CDR1 is GTSNPN and CDR2 is SVGIG (reference sequence). CDR3 length: 13 residues. The CDR3 sequence is CAWNPDRGFEAFF. CDR3 nucleotides: TGTGCCTGGAACCCGGACAGGGGATTTGAAGCTTTCTTT.

The V gene is TRBV6-6, the J gene TRBJ2-7; D is perhaps TRBD1 (5 bases). The CDR3 is made up of 14 amino acids. V was clipped by 2 bases and J by 3 bases, with 11 bases between them. Germline CDR1 MNHNY, CDR2 SVGAGI (reference sequence). This CDR3 reads CASSYLDRNYEQYF. The DNA of the CDR3 is TGTGCCAGCAGTTACCTCGACAGAAACTACGAGCAGTACTTC.